Each of the 21 T cell receptor beta chains below was sequenced from the same sample in a study of T cells in women clearing cervical HPV infection. Assay: immunoSEQ multiplex PCR; the TCRdb copy retains only in-frame clones and omits some. This table lists 20,000 to 25,000 clones. The sequenced sample was blood buffy coat. All receptors come from a woman aged 18 to 75 with a cervical HPV16 infection that either progressed to CIN3+ or cleared (not recorded which).

On this clone: An end of the junction differs from the germline gene, which may be a read error. Read coverage stops 3 residues before the CDR3 terminus; the germline J gene supplies the remainder. The rearrangement links TRBV7-7 to TRBJ2-5, with TRBD1 matching over 7 bases. The CDR3 sequence is 14 residues long. Germline CDR1 is SSHAT and CDR2 is FNYEAQ (reference sequence). CDR3 loop: CASSLGGFRETQYF. The part of the CDR3 DNA that was read is TGTGCTAGCAGCTTAGGGGGCTTTCGAGAGACC. Full variable domain (rest looked up from reference TRBV7-7 and TRBJ2-5): GAGVSQSPRYKVTKRGQDVTLRCDPISSHATLYWYQQALGQGPEFLTYFNYEAQPDKSGLPSDRFSAERPEGSISTLTIQRTEQRDSAMYRCASSLGGFRETQYFGPGTRLLVL.

In regard to this clone: The read falls 3 residues short of the CDR3 end, and the missing part is taken from the germline J gene. The chain couples TRBV6-2 or TRBV6-3 to TRBJ2-5, with 7 bases matching TRBD2. Germline CDR1 MNHEY, CDR2 SVGEGT. The CDR3 is 13 amino acids. J lost 3 bases, V lost 2 bases, and 0 bases had no gene match. CDR3 sequence reads: CASSYTSEETQYF. Partial CDR3 DNA: TGTGCCAGCAGTTACACTAGCGAAGAGACC.

Of note for this clone: The CDR3 extends 3 residues past the end of the read, so its final part is completed from the germline J gene. The J gene is TRBJ2-3, the V gene TRBV4-1; 9 bases agree with TRBD2. CDR1 is MGHRA and CDR2 is YSYEKL in the germline V gene. V lost 0 bases to trimming and J lost 0 bases; unmatched junction nucleotides: 7. This CDR3 contains 18 residues. The CDR3 bases that were read are TGCGCCAGCAGCCAAGATTTCGGGCTAGCGGGAAGCACAGATACG. As protein: CASSQDFGLAGSTDT. The whole CDR3 sequence reads CASSQDFGLAGSTDTQYF.

With regard to this clone: The missing CDR3 end, 3 residues past where the read stops, is filled in from the germline J gene. The V call is TRBV4-1, the J call TRBJ2-3, with 10 bases that match TRBD2. Unmatched junction bases numbered 6, after V lost 0 bases and J lost 3 bases. The CDR3 totals 17 residues. Germline V gives CDR1 MGHRA, CDR2 YSYEKL. Here the CDR3 reads CASSQDPASGSTDTQYF. The sequenced CDR3 bases are TGCGCCAGCAGCCAAGATCCGGCTAGCGGGAGTACAGATACG.

Points on this clone: With the read ending 3 residues before the CDR3 end, the germline J gene is used to fill in that end. This rearrangement joins TRBV4-1 to TRBJ2-3, with 13 bases aligning to TRBD2. V trimming: 0 bases; J trimming: 4 bases; junction bases outside the gene matches: 4. The germline gives CDR1 MGHRA, CDR2 YSYEKL. The CDR3 runs 17 residues. CDR3 bases read: TGCGCCAGCAGCCAAGAAGGGACTAGCGGGGATGCAGATACG. Translated: CASSQEGTSGDADT. The whole CDR3 reads CASSQEGTSGDADTQYF.

As concerns this clone: The observed sequence ends 3 residues before the CDR3 terminus, with the missing tail filled in from the germline J gene. This chain connects TRBV19 to TRBJ1-5; D uncertain. This CDR3 is 14 amino acids long. Deletions cut 3 bases from V and 4 bases from J, with 10 bases between. CDR1 is LNHDA, CDR2 SQIVND, per germline (reference sequence). The CDR3 spells CASSIDNSNQPQHF. The covered CDR3 bases are TGTGCCAGTAGTATCGACAACAGTAATCAGCCC.

About this clone: The CDR3 end is not reached by the read, which stops 3 residues before it; the germline J gene fills it in. The rearrangement links TRBV27 to TRBJ2-1; possibly TRBD1 for D (5 bases). The V and J ends lost 6 bases and 6 bases respectively, with 12 bases between them. The germline CDR1 and CDR2 sequences are MNHEY and SMNVEV (reference sequence). This CDR3 spans 13 amino acids. CDR3 DNA (partial): TGTGCCAGCAGCTCATACAGGACCAATGAG. Protein sequence: CASSSYRTNE. In full, the CDR3 reads CASSSYRTNEQFF.

Note on this clone: The read stops 3 residues short of the end of the CDR3; the missing end is completed from the germline J gene. V is TRBV2 and J is TRBJ1-1; TRBD1 aligns across 9 bases. V trimming: 6 bases; J trimming: 3 bases; junction bases outside the gene matches: 11. The germline gives CDR1 SNHLY, CDR2 FYNNEI. The CDR3 sequence is 16 residues long. The covered CDR3 bases are TGTGCCAGCAGCCTGCCCCGGGACAGGGCCGACACTGAA. It yields the protein CASSLPRDRADTE. The CDR3 reads in full as CASSLPRDRADTEAFF.

With regard to this clone: The read halts 3 residues ahead of the CDR3 end, with the missing end drawn from the germline J gene. V and J are TRBV20-1 and TRBJ1-4; D not resolved. Germline V lookup: CDR1 DFQATT, CDR2 SNEGSKA (reference sequence). The CDR3 covers 15 residues. Trimming pared 1 base from V and 6 bases from J, leaving 15 bases between. The CDR3 spells CSARGPTLGYEKLFF. Partial CDR3 DNA: TGCAGTGCTAGAGGCCCAACACTCGGGTATGAAAAA.

In the case of this clone: The read is 3 residues too short to cover the CDR3 end, so that end is filled in from the germline J gene. This rearrangement joins TRBV10-1 to TRBJ2-3, with D possibly matching TRBD1 (6 bases). CDR1 and CDR2 from the germline V gene are WNHNN and SYGVQD (reference sequence). Deletions cut 3 bases from V and 2 bases from J, with 9 bases between. The CDR3 runs 14 residues. The chain's CDR3 is CASSDGQITDTQYF. The sequenced part of the CDR3 DNA is TGCGCCAGCAGTGATGGACAGATCACAGATACG.

Concerning this clone: The CDR3 extends 3 residues past the end of the read, so its final part is completed from the germline J gene. The chain combines TRBV2 with TRBJ1-4; no clear D gene. The V and J ends lost 7 bases and 1 base respectively, with 7 bases between them. The CDR3 is 13 amino acids. CDR1 and CDR2 from the germline V gene are SNHLY and FYNNEI. The CDR3 is CASNAGTNEKLFF. CDR3 DNA, as far as it was read: TGTGCCAGCAATGCCGGAACTAATGAAAAA.

Notes on this clone: From the germline J gene comes the end of the CDR3, since the read stops 3 residues before it. This chain links TRBV5-4 with TRBJ2-7, with no clear D. V shed 0 bases and J shed 3 bases, with 16 bases lying between them. This CDR3 region has 16 residues. CDR1 is SGHNT and CDR2 is YYREEE in the germline V gene (reference sequence). Partial CDR3 DNA: TGTGCCAGCAGCTTGGAGCCTCCAAGATCCCACTACGAG. Protein sequence: CASSLEPPRSHYE. Given in full, the CDR3 is CASSLEPPRSHYEQYF.

Note on this clone: The CDR3 end lies 3 residues beyond the end of the read and is filled in from the germline J gene. J is TRBJ2-7 and V is TRBV7-2; weak D call: TRBD2 (6 bases). With 5 bases removed from V and 6 bases from J, the gap between germline ends came to 20 bases. Germline V gene sequence: CDR1 SGHTA, CDR2 FQGNSA. The CDR3 contains 15 residues. The CDR3: CASSPQWGDRGEQYF. The covered CDR3 bases are TGTGCCAGCAGCCCCCAATGGGGGGATAGAGGCGAG.

A remark on this clone: The read ends 3 residues before the CDR3 terminus; that terminus is restored from the germline J gene. The V and J genes are TRBV29-1 and TRBJ2-2; 10 nucleotides line up with TRBD2. Germline CDR1 and CDR2: SQVTM and ANQGSEA. The CDR3 is 14 amino acids. V was pared by 6 bases and J by 1 base, with 2 bases of the junction left unmatched. This CDR3 reads CSVSGRGNTGELFF. The CDR3 DNA, read in part, is TGCAGCGTAAGCGGGAGGGGGAACACCGGGGAG.

Note on this clone: Coverage ceases 3 residues before the CDR3 finishes, and the germline J gene fills in the end. V usage is TRBV19 and J usage is TRBJ2-7; D possibly corresponds to TRBD1 (6 bases). The CDR3 extends over 15 amino acids. The germline V gene has CDR1 LNHDA and CDR2 SQIVND (reference sequence). V shed 5 bases and J shed 3 bases, with 17 bases lying between them. CDR3 region: CASSATDSSVYEQYF. The part of the CDR3 DNA that was read is TGTGCCAGTAGTGCCACGGACAGCTCGGTCTACGAG.

To note about this clone: With the read ending 3 residues before the CDR3 end, the germline J gene is used to fill in that end. V usage is TRBV19 and J usage is TRBJ1-4, with 9 bases matching TRBD1. The germline CDR1 and CDR2 sequences are LNHDA and SQIVND (reference sequence). Trimming cost V 8 bases and J 8 bases; bases outside gene matches: 6. The CDR3 is made up of 13 amino acids. Partial CDR3 DNA: TGTGCCAGTCAAACAGGGGGCAAGGAAAAA. Its protein product is CASQTGGKEK. The whole CDR3 protein is CASQTGGKEKLFF.

Worth noting for this clone: The read ends 3 residues shy of where the CDR3 ends; the end is completed using the germline J gene. This sequence joins TRBV28 and TRBJ2-7; the match to TRBD1 covers 9 bases. The CDR3 extends over 14 amino acids. CDR1 is MDHEN, CDR2 SYDVKM, per germline. Unmatched junction bases numbered 10, after V lost 7 bases and J lost 6 bases. The sequenced part of the CDR3 DNA is TGTGCCAGCATCGCTAGGACAGGGGTGTTCGAG. It encodes CASIARTGVFE. The complete CDR3 sequence is CASIARTGVFEQYF.

This clone is medium-sized by frequency. The read gets to within 3 residues of the CDR3 end, and the germline J gene fills in the rest. The chain links TRBV6-2 or TRBV6-3 to TRBJ2-7; unclear D gene. V was shortened by 4 bases and J by 2 bases, with 15 bases between the two germline ends. The CDR3 has 15 residues. Germline lookup yields CDR1 MNHEY and CDR2 SVGEGT. The CDR3 reads CASSSYLDSTYEQYF. The sequenced CDR3 bases are TGTGCCAGCAGTTCCTACCTCGACTCCACCTACGAG.

Note on this clone: Coverage ceases 3 residues before the CDR3 finishes, and the germline J gene fills in the end. This chain joins TRBV28 and TRBJ1-2; no clear D. This CDR3 spans 11 amino acids. Looked up from germline, CDR1 is MDHEN and CDR2 is SYDVKM. CDR3 DNA, as far as it was read: TGTGCCAGCAGTGAGACTTGGGGC. Encoded protein: CASSETWG. The full-length CDR3 reads as CASSETWGYTF.

Turning to this clone: The DNA ends 3 residues before the CDR3 does, and the rest of the CDR3 is filled in from the germline J gene. The J gene is TRBJ1-3, the V gene TRBV19; a weak D match, TRBD1 (6 bases). The CDR3 is 15 amino acids. V lost 4 bases and J 2 bases, leaving 12 bases between the germline ends. Per germline, CDR1 LNHDA and CDR2 SQIVND (reference sequence). Here the CDR3 reads CASSTQQGTGNTIYF. The CDR3 bases that were read are TGTGCCAGTAGTACCCAACAGGGAACTGGAAACACC.

The sequenced part of the CDR3 DNA is TGTGCCAGCATACAGCCGAACTATGGC. It yields the protein CASIQPNYG. In full, the CDR3 reads CASIQPNYGYTF. The V and J genes are TRBV2 and TRBJ1-2; D is unresolved. Sequencing ends 3 residues short of the CDR3 end; the germline J gene provides the rest. The germline V and J ends were trimmed by 7 bases and 2 bases, with 8 bases remaining between them. CDR1 is SNHLY and CDR2 is FYNNEI in the germline V gene. The CDR3 covers 12 residues.